This passage covers 22 T cell receptor beta chains from one sample sequenced in a study of response to subunit inactivated influenza vaccine. TCRdb passed the RT-PCR reads through MiXCR, listing each CDR3 protein once. The sample lists about 500,000 distinct CDR3 sequences; 16% were seen once. The sequenced sample was CD4+ T cells sorted from PBMCs, obtained roughly 24 months after vaccination. The origin of the receptors is a man between 45 and 75 years old who received an inactivated influenza vaccine.

V is TRBV20-1 and J is TRBJ1-1; a weak D match, TRBD1 (5 bases). The CDR3 consists of 14 residues. In germline, CDR1 is DFQATT, CDR2 SNEGSKA (reference sequence). Trimming left V 8 bases short and J 5 bases short, with 21 bases between. CDR3 nucleotides: TGCAGTCCTGATGCTAGGGACTCTAGGACTGAAGCTTTCTTT. Residues: CSPDARDSRTEAFF.

This chain joins TRBV4-3 and TRBJ2-7; TRBD1 agrees at 10 bases. J gave up 2 bases and V 0 bases, and 4 bases lay outside the gene matches. This CDR3 region has 16 residues. Per germline, CDR1 LGHNA and CDR2 YSLEER. The chain's CDR3 is CASSQDPGQGTYEQYF. In nucleotides, the CDR3 is TGCGCCAGCAGCCAAGATCCGGGACAGGGGACCTACGAGCAGTACTTC.

This clonotype came up many times. V is TRBV10-3 and J is TRBJ1-2; D is possibly TRBD1 (5 bases). This CDR3 region has 13 residues. Per germline, CDR1 ENHRY and CDR2 SYGVKD. Trimming took 4 bases from V and 3 from J, leaving 9 bases between them. The CDR3 nucleotides are TGTGCCATCAGTGTGAGGGGCGACTATGGCTACACCTTC. It codes for CAISVRGDYGYTF.

The rearrangement uses TRBV14 and TRBJ2-7, with 13 bases fitting TRBD2. The CDR3 runs 15 residues. CDR1 is SGHDN and CDR2 is FVKESK in the germline V gene. J lost 9 bases, V lost 5 bases, and 10 bases had no gene match. CDR3 loop: CASSSGLAGVLGQYF. CDR3 bases: TGTGCCAGCAGCAGCGGACTAGCGGGAGTGTTAGGGCAGTACTTC. Complete variable domain (other parts from reference TRBV14 and TRBJ2-7): EAGVTQFPSHSVIEKGQTVTLRCDPISGHDNLYWYRRVMGKEIKFLLHFVKESKQDESGMPNNRFLAERTGGTYSTLKVQPAELEDSGVYFCASSSGLAGVLGQYFGPGTRLTVT.

This clonotype was observed a few times. V usage is TRBV29-1 and J usage is TRBJ1-2; a weak D match, TRBD1 (5 bases). The CDR3 is made up of 12 amino acids. The ends were cut back, 5 bases at V and 3 bases at J, with 10 bases in the middle. From germline, CDR1 is SQVTM and CDR2 ANQGSEA. CDR3 residues: CSVMTVDYGYTF. CDR3 DNA sequence: TGCAGCGTTATGACAGTCGACTATGGCTACACCTTC.

The chain joins TRBV5-1 to TRBJ2-3, with 9 nucleotides matching TRBD2. There are 18 residues in the CDR3. Losses at the gene ends were 0 bases for V and 0 bases for J; bases not matched to a gene: 8. The germline V gene has CDR1 SGHRS and CDR2 YFSETQ. DNA for the CDR3: TGCGCCAGCAGCTTGGCGGGGGTGCTAGCGGGGAGCACAGATACGCAGTATTTT. It is translated as CASSLAGVLAGSTDTQYF. Supplemented by reference TRBV5-1 and TRBJ2-3, the full variable domain reads KAGVTQTPRYLIKTRGQQVTLSCSPISGHRSVSWYQQTPGQGLQFLFEYFSETQRNKGNFPGRFSGRQFSNSRSEMNVSTLELGDSALYLCASSLAGVLAGSTDTQYFGPGTRLTVL.

This clonotype was detected only a few times. This chain connects TRBV24-1 to TRBJ2-3, with a possible D match to TRBD1 (6 bases). CDR1 and CDR2 from the germline V gene are KGHDR and SFDVKD. Trimming pared 5 bases from V and 4 bases from J, leaving 15 bases between. This CDR3 has 15 residues. The CDR3 is CATSVARGNADTQYF. The CDR3 region has the DNA TGTGCCACCAGTGTTGCTAGGGGGAACGCAGATACGCAGTATTTT.

The J gene is TRBJ1-1, the V gene TRBV29-1; D is undetermined. There are 13 residues in the CDR3. CDR1 is SQVTM, CDR2 ANQGSEA, per germline. V lost 4 bases and J lost 0, with 9 bases in between. The CDR3 loop reads CSVAKALNTEAFF. CDR3 sequence (DNA): TGCAGCGTTGCGAAGGCGCTGAACACTGAAGCTTTCTTT.

A note on this clonotype: A read error may explain this, as a much larger clone is one base away. V usage is TRBV5-1 and J usage is TRBJ1-4; D gene uncertain. Trimming took 2 bases from V and 8 from J, leaving 16 bases between them. Looked up from germline, CDR1 is SGHRS and CDR2 is YFSETQ. The CDR3 has 15 amino acids. The CDR3 spells CASSLSARLGEKLFF. The DNA for the CDR3 is TGCGCCAGCAGCTTATCGGCTCGCCTTGGAGAAAAACTGTTTTTT. The full variable domain, rest sourced from reference TRBV5-1 and TRBJ1-4, is KAGVTQTPRYLIKTRGQQVTLSCSPISGHRSVSWYQQTPGQGLQFLFEYFSETQRNKGNFPGRFSGRQFSNSRSEMNVSTLELGDSALYLCASSLSARLGEKLFFGSGTQLSVL.

This clonotype was counted a few times. The rearrangement joins TRBV9 to TRBJ1-2; maybe TRBD1 (5 bases). CDR1 SGDLS and CDR2 YYNGEE come from the germline V gene. Trimming left V 7 bases short and J 1 base short, with 11 bases between. This CDR3 region has 13 residues. The CDR3: CASSKGLNYGYTF. CDR3 DNA sequence: TGTGCCAGCTCGAAGGGGCTTAACTATGGCTACACCTTC.

V is TRBV20-1 and J is TRBJ2-7; 7 positions match TRBD2. V shed 1 base, J shed 3 bases, and the junction held 6 bases outside the gene matches. This CDR3 region has 14 residues. Germline V lookup: CDR1 DFQATT, CDR2 SNEGSKA (reference sequence). CDR3: CSARGPSGNYEQYF. The CDR3 DNA follows: TGCAGTGCTAGAGGACCTAGCGGAAACTACGAGCAGTACTTC.

This clonotype was counted a few times. The V gene is TRBV10-2, the J gene TRBJ2-7, with 8 bases lining up with TRBD2. Germline values: CDR1 WSHSY, CDR2 SAAADI. This CDR3 contains 16 residues. The ends lost 5 bases at V and 0 bases at J; junction bases unmatched: 9. For the CDR3, the DNA is TGCGCCAGCAGTTGGTCAGCGGGGGATAGCTCCTACGAGCAGTACTTC. Amino acids: CASSWSAGDSSYEQYF.

The J gene is TRBJ2-3, the V gene TRBV6-1, with D possibly being TRBD2 (6 bases). Trimming left V 3 bases short and J 0 bases short, with 7 bases between. Germline values: CDR1 MNHNS, CDR2 SASEGT. The CDR3 spans 14 residues. CDR3 protein: CASSDGTSTDTQYF. The CDR3 DNA follows: TGTGCCAGCAGTGACGGGACTAGCACAGATACGCAGTATTTT.

CDR3 sequence reads: CSARDGGRSNSPLHF. CDR3 DNA: TGCAGTGCTAGAGATGGCGGGCGGTCGAATTCACCCCTCCACTTT. The chain is built from TRBV20-1 and TRBJ1-6; D is unresolved. From germline, CDR1 is DFQATT and CDR2 SNEGSKA (reference sequence). Trimming left V 0 bases short and J 7 bases short, with 13 bases between. The CDR3 is made up of 15 amino acids.

This clonotype was picked up a small number of times. The J gene is TRBJ2-1, the V gene TRBV6-5; no reliable D call. This CDR3 is built from 14 residues. CDR1 MNHEY and CDR2 SVGAGI come from the germline V gene. V shed 0 bases and J shed 3 bases, with 6 bases lying between them. CDR3 DNA: TGTGCCAGCAGTTACTCGTACTTCTACAATGAGCAGTTCTTC. Translated, it gives CASSYSYFYNEQFF.

This chain connects TRBV6-2 or TRBV6-3 to TRBJ1-5, with D hard to call. V was shortened by 6 bases and J by 1 base, with 13 bases between the two germline ends. Germline V gene sequence: CDR1 MNHEY, CDR2 SVGEGT. The CDR3 contains 15 residues. CDR3 protein: CASRRTGGSNQPQHF. The CDR3 nucleotides read TGTGCCAGCAGACGGACGGGAGGGAGCAATCAGCCCCAGCATTTT.

The gene calls are TRBV5-1 and TRBJ2-7; possibly TRBD1 for D (5 bases). The CDR3 is made up of 14 amino acids. Trimming stripped 1 base from V and 2 bases from J, with 10 bases between. Germline values: CDR1 SGHRS, CDR2 YFSETQ. This chain's CDR3 is CASSLIQGPYEQYF. The DNA for the CDR3 is TGCGCCAGCAGCTTGATCCAGGGCCCCTACGAGCAGTACTTC.

In this sample, this clonotype turned up a few times. This chain links TRBV7-2 with TRBJ1-1; 7 nucleotides agree with TRBD1. J was trimmed by 3 bases and V by 5 bases; bases with no gene match: 6. The CDR3 is 14 amino acids. Germline V CDR1 and CDR2: SGHTA, FQGNSA. The CDR3 coding sequence is TGTGCCAGCAGCCAAGGACAGGTACACACTGAAGCTTTCTTT. Encoded protein: CASSQGQVHTEAFF.

The rearrangement joins TRBV7-2 to TRBJ2-5, with D perhaps matching TRBD2 (5 bases). This CDR3 spans 15 amino acids. Per germline, CDR1 SGHTA and CDR2 FQGNSA. Between the trimmed V and J ends, which lost 0 bases and 4 bases, there was a span of 12 bases. For the CDR3, the DNA is TGTGCCAGCAGCTTAGCGCTAGCCCCGCGAGAGACCCAGTACTTC. Translation gives CASSLALAPRETQYF. The entire variable domain, with the rest obtained from reference TRBV7-2 and TRBJ2-5, is as follows: GAGVSQSPSNKVTEKGKDVELRCDPISGHTALYWYRQSLGQGLEFLIYFQGNSAPDKSGLPSDRFSAERTGGSVSTLTIQRTQQEDSAVYLCASSLALAPRETQYFGPGTRLLVL.

This clonotype is a singleton in its sample. The V call is TRBV30, the J call TRBJ1-1; D is ambiguous. Germline CDR1 GTSNPN, CDR2 SVGIG (reference sequence). This CDR3 is built from 13 residues. Trimming cost V 4 bases and J 1 base, with 10 bases left between them. CDR3 protein: CAWTFQENTEAFF. The DNA of the CDR3 is TGTGCCTGGACCTTTCAGGAGAACACTGAAGCTTTCTTT.

The rearrangement joins TRBV5-1 to TRBJ1-6; D unclear. The CDR3 spans 15 residues. V was cut by 2 bases and J by 6 bases, with 12 bases left in between. Germline CDR1 SGHRS, CDR2 YFSETQ. CDR3 bases: TGCGCCAGCAGCTTCGGACGGCCGGTTAATTCACCCCTCCACTTT. Protein sequence: CASSFGRPVNSPLHF. Together with reference TRBV5-1 and TRBJ1-6, the CDR3 gives the full variable domain: KAGVTQTPRYLIKTRGQQVTLSCSPISGHRSVSWYQQTPGQGLQFLFEYFSETQRNKGNFPGRFSGRQFSNSRSEMNVSTLELGDSALYLCASSFGRPVNSPLHFGNGTRLTVT.

In this sample, this clonotype turned up many times. The chain combines TRBV5-6 with TRBJ1-2; D might be TRBD1 (6 bases). V was trimmed by 4 bases and J by 4 bases, leaving 17 bases between them. This CDR3 spans 15 amino acids. CDR1 SGHDT and CDR2 YYEEEE come from the germline V gene. CDR3 amino acids: CASSEGQSPVYGYTF. The DNA for the CDR3 is TGTGCCAGCAGCGAAGGACAGAGCCCCGTCTATGGCTACACCTTC.